A selection of T cell receptor beta chains follows, all from one sample in a study of Graves' ophthalmopathy and Graves' hyperthyroidism. TCRdb processed the multiplex PCR reads anew with MiXCR; each CDR3 protein has one entry. The table shows roughly 230,000 distinct CDR3 sequences, with roughly a fifth occurring only once. The sequencing input was peripheral blood. The source is a woman aged 45 to 65 with Graves' ophthalmopathy. Both conserved end residues are part of each CDR3. The D gene is left open where the match is weak. Clone size is given for some rows only: seen once, a few or many times, or a class if the clone is expanded.

CDR3: CAWSVQVSGELFF; DNA: TGTGCCTGGAGTGTCCAGGTGTCCGGGGAGCTGTTTTTT; V: TRBV30; J: TRBJ2-2; size: many; D: .
CDR3: CASSLRGIDGYTF; DNA: TGTGCCAGCAGCTTAAGGGGGATAGACGGCTACACCTTC; V: TRBV7-6; J: TRBJ1-2; size: many; D: .
CDR3: CSAEHRQGFETYEQYF; DNA: TGCAGTGCTGAGCACCGTCAGGGGTTTGAGACCTACGAGCAGTACTTC; V: TRBV20-1; J: TRBJ2-7; size: many; D: .
CDR3: CSASLADYEQYF; DNA: TGCAGTGCTAGCTTGGCAGACTACGAGCAGTACTTC; V: TRBV20-1; J: TRBJ2-7; size: many; D: .
CDR3: CASSLSRLGGSPLHF; DNA: TGTGCCAGCAGCTTATCGAGATTAGGGGGATCACCCCTCCACTTT; V: TRBV7-2; J: TRBJ1-6; size: many; D: .
CDR3: CASSYPGITEAFF; DNA: TGTGCCAGCAGTTACCCAGGGATCACTGAAGCTTTCTTT; V: TRBV6-2/TRBV6-3; J: TRBJ1-1; size: many; D: .
CDR3: CASSLGLAYSGNTIYF; DNA: TGTGCCAGCAGCTTGGGGCTGGCCTACTCTGGAAACACCATATATTTT; V: TRBV7-2; J: TRBJ1-3; size: many; D: .
CDR3: CASDPRGQPQHF; DNA: TGTGCCAGCGACCCCCGGGGACAGCCCCAGCATTTT; V: TRBV28; J: TRBJ1-5; size: .; D: .
CDR3: CASSLFSDYDGYTF; DNA: TGTGCCAGCTCACTTTTCTCAGATTATGATGGCTACACCTTC; V: TRBV18; J: TRBJ1-2; size: .; D: .
CDR3: CSAILAGVNSYEQYF; DNA: TGCAGTGCAATACTAGCGGGAGTAAACTCCTACGAGCAGTACTTC; V: TRBV20-1; J: TRBJ2-7; size: many; D: TRBD2
CDR3: CTGRQFSYEQYF; DNA: TGCACTGGAAGACAGTTCTCCTACGAGCAGTACTTC; V: TRBV29-1; J: TRBJ2-7; size: many; D: .
CDR3: CASSAFAFRGSNQPQHF; DNA: TGTGCCAGCAGCGCCTTCGCATTTCGGGGAAGCAATCAGCCCCAGCATTTT; V: TRBV7-2; J: TRBJ1-5; size: many; D: .
CDR3: CASSRALEETQYF; DNA: TGTGCCAGCAGCCGGGCGCTAGAAGAGACCCAGTACTTC; V: TRBV11-2; J: TRBJ2-5; size: .; D: .
CDR3: CASSFYNPQETQYF; DNA: TGTGCCAGCAGTTTTTACAATCCTCAAGAGACCCAGTACTTC; V: TRBV12-3/TRBV12-4; J: TRBJ2-5; size: .; D: .
CDR3: CASSEASTLHF; DNA: TGTGCCAGCAGTGAGGCTAGCACCCTCCACTTT; V: TRBV25-1; J: TRBJ1-6; size: few; D: .
CDR3: CASSVDTLNTEAFF; DNA: TGTGCCAGCAGCGTCGACACCTTAAACACTGAAGCTTTCTTT; V: TRBV9; J: TRBJ1-1; size: many; D: .